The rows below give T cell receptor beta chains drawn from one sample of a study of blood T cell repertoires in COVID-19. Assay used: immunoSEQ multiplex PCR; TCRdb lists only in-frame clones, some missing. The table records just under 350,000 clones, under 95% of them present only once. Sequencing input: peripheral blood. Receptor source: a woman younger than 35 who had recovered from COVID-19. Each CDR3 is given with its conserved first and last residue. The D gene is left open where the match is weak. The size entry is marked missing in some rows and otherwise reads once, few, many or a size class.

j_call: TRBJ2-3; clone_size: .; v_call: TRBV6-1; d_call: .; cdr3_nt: TGTGCCAGCAGTGACATAAGCAGGGGTGATACGCAGTATTTT; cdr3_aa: CASSDISRGDTQYF
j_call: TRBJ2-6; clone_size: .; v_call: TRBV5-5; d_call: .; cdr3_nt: TGTGCCAGCAGCTTGGCCCCATCGGGGTCTTCTGGGGCCAACGTCCTGACTTTC; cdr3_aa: CASSLAPSGSSGANVLTF
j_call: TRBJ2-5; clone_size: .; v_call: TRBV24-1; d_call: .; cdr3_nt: TGTGCCACCAGTGGGCAGGGTTTTGCGGAGACCCAGTACTTC; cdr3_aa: CATSGQGFAETQYF
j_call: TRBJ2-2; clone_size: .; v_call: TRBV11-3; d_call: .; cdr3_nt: TGTGCCAGCAGCTTGGAGGCGAACACCGGGGAGCTGTTTTTT; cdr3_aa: CASSLEANTGELFF
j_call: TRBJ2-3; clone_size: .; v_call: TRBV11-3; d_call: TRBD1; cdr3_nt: TGTGCCAGCAGCTCCTGGGACAGTGGCACAGATACGCAGTATTTT; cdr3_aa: CASSSWDSGTDTQYF
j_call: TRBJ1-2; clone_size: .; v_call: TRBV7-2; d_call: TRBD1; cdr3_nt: TGTGCCAGCAGCCACCGGGACAGGGGGGGCTATGGCTACACCTTC; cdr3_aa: CASSHRDRGGYGYTF
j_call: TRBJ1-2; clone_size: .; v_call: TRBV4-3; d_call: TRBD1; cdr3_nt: TGCGCCAGCAGCCAAGACTTAGGACAGGACTCTGGCTACACCTTC; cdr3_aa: CASSQDLGQDSGYTF
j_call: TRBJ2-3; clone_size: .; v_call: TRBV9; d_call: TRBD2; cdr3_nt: TGTGCCAGCACCCTGACTAGCGGGAGGGCAGATACGCAGTATTTT; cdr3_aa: CASTLTSGRADTQYF
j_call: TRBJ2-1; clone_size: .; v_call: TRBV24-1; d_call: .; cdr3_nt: TGTGCCACCAGTGACTTAAGCGGTCAGCAGTTCTTC; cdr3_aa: CATSDLSGQQFF
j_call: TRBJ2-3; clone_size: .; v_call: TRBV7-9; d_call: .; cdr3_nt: TGTGCCAGCAGCTTCTTCAGAGGGACAGATACGCAGTATTTT; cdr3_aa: CASSFFRGTDTQYF
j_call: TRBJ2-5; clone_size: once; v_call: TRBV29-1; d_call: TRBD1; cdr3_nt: TGCAGCGTTGGGGAATTGACAGGGCGAGAGACCCAGTACTTC; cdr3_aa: CSVGELTGRETQYF
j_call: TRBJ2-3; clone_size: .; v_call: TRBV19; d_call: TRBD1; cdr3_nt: TGTGCCAGTAGTATGGGACAGGGGATCGTGACAGATACGCAGTATTTT; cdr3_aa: CASSMGQGIVTDTQYF
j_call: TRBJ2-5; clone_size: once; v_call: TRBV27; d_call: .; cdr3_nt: TGTGCCAGCAGTTTAAAGGGGCTAGTCTCTGAGACCCAGTACTTC; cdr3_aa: CASSLKGLVSETQYF
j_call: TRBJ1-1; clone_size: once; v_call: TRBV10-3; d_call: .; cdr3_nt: TGTGCCATCAAGAGAGGAGAGAACACTGAAGCTTTCTTT; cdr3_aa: CAIKRGENTEAFF
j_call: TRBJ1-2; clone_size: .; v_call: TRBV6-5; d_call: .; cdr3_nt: TGTGCCAGCAGTCCTACCCGTGGGGCCCCCTATGGCTACACCTTC; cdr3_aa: CASSPTRGAPYGYTF